The 8 T cell receptor beta chains presented below share a single source sample, sequenced in a study of T cell responses to AZD1222 COVID-19 vaccine. The assay was immunoSEQ multiplex PCR, and TCRdb's table has in-frame clones only and misses some. The sample contains fewer than 120,000 clones, 85% to 90% of which appear only once. Specimen: peripheral blood, collected 28 days after the second AZD1222 dose. The receptors originated from an adult who received the AZD1222 COVID-19 vaccine.

V usage is TRBV11-2 and J usage is TRBJ1-2, with a tentative D call TRBD1 (6 bases). The CDR3 totals 15 residues. V lost 6 bases, J lost 2 bases, and 16 bases lay in between. Germline lookup yields CDR1 SGHAT and CDR2 FQNNGV. CDR3 DNA sequence: TGTGCCAGCAGGTTCTTACAGGGATCGAACTATGGCTACACCTTC. Its translation: CASRFLQGSNYGYTF.

The V gene is TRBV6-5, the J gene TRBJ1-1; no firm D call. Per the germline V gene, CDR1 is MNHEY and CDR2 is SVGAGI. The V and J ends lost 5 bases and 4 bases respectively, with 8 bases between them. The CDR3 has 12 amino acids. The CDR3 bases are TGTGCCAGCAGTACCAGGACCACTGAAGCTTTCTTT. It is translated as CASSTRTTEAFF.

This rearrangement joins TRBV24-1 to TRBJ1-4; the D gene is possibly TRBD1 (5 bases). The V end was cut by 4 bases, the J end by 4 bases, with 12 bases between. Germline V gene lookup returns CDR1 KGHDR and CDR2 SFDVKD. CDR3 length: 15 residues. CDR3 amino acids: CATSEGTGGNEKLFF. The CDR3 region has the DNA TGTGCCACCAGTGAGGGAACCGGGGGTAATGAAAAACTGTTTTTT.

In this sample, this clone turned up once. The chain has TRBV11-3 and TRBJ1-1, with D maybe TRBD1 (6 bases). CDR1 is SGHNT, CDR2 YENEEA, per germline. The CDR3 length is 15 residues. V shed 1 base and J shed 5 bases, with 14 bases lying between them. CDR3 sequence reads: CASSLVGGPGTEAFF. The DNA of the CDR3 is TGTGCCAGCAGCTTAGTGGGGGGCCCGGGGACTGAAGCTTTCTTT.

The V and J genes are TRBV5-1 and TRBJ1-2, with 7 bases fitting TRBD1. The germline CDR1 and CDR2 sequences are SGHRS and YFSETQ. The V gene end was trimmed by 1 base and the J gene end by 7 bases; junction bases not matched to a gene: 4. CDR3 length equals 13 residues. The CDR3 nucleotides read TGCGCCAGCAGCTTGACAGGGGAGGTTGGCTACACCTTC. Translation gives CASSLTGEVGYTF.

The rearrangement joins TRBV18 to TRBJ1-1, with a possible D match to TRBD1 (5 bases). CDR1 and CDR2 from the germline V gene are KGHSH and LQKENI. V dropped 1 base and J dropped 4 bases, with 16 bases sitting between them. The CDR3 totals 16 residues. CDR3 protein: CASSPLGGGDGTEAFF. CDR3 coding DNA: TGTGCCAGCTCACCACTCGGGGGGGGTGACGGCACTGAAGCTTTCTTT.

The V gene is TRBV7-3, the J gene TRBJ1-6; the D gene is possibly TRBD1 (6 bases). The germline V gene has CDR1 SGHTA and CDR2 FQGTGA. V shed 5 bases and J shed 7 bases, with 15 bases lying between them. The CDR3 runs to 15 residues. The CDR3 loop reads CASSLIGGGNSPLHF. In DNA form, the CDR3 reads TGTGCCAGCAGCCTTATAGGGGGAGGAAATTCACCCCTCCACTTT.

V and J are TRBV18 and TRBJ1-5; TRBD1 is a possible D gene (5 bases). Germline V gene lookup returns CDR1 KGHSH and CDR2 LQKENI. Trimming left V 0 bases short and J 8 bases short, with 5 bases between. The CDR3 runs to 12 residues. This CDR3 reads CASSPPGEPQHF. The CDR3 DNA sequence: TGTGCCAGCTCACCACCGGGGGAGCCCCAGCATTTT.